This T cell receptor beta chain appears in the sequencing data of a study of HIV-infected patients and healthy controls. The study, taken as a whole, reports: Significant mean usage differences between HIV-infected patients and controls involved eight alpha and eight beta V genes.

This clonotype has ten or more counts. What it binds is not known. About 480 ng RNA was reverse transcribed with alpha and beta constant-region primers. Separate chain-specific third strand synthesis with multiplexing indices produced the alpha and beta libraries. Each molecule carried a 12-nucleotide identifier made of two joined random hexamers added before amplification. A roughly 20-cycle PCR with P5s and P7 primers followed a short adapter-adding first PCR. TCRdb reprocessed the 5' RACE reads with MiXCR, giving one entry per CDR3 protein. The repertoire holds approximately 10,000 distinct CDR3 sequences, with about 6.5% as singletons. Antiretroviral therapy had run roughly three months, about 14 weeks, before follow-up blood collection. No cell fractionation was done, so the repertoire covers all unsorted peripheral blood T cells. CDR1 is SSHAT and CDR2 is FNYEAQ in the germline V gene (reference sequence). V was clipped by 1 base and J by 5 bases, with 16 bases between them. The CDR3 consists of 16 residues.

The rearrangement links TRBV7-7 to TRBJ2-3; tentatively, D is TRBD1 or TRBD2 (5 bases each). The sequence was collected from an adult with HIV infection. The donor label of this sample is uncertain. The sample here was blood, taken during antiretroviral therapy. CDR3 coding DNA: TGTGCCAGCAGCTTAGGGCTCTCGGGGCTAGGAGATACGCAGTATTTT. This sequence encodes CASSLGLSGLGDTQYF.